This T cell receptor beta chain stems from a study of neurological immune-mediated disorders. Overall study context: A relapsing-remitting course was seen in about 90% of the roughly 34 multiple sclerosis patients and a secondary progressive course in 3. Study results and limitations: Clinical features showed no association with the multiple sclerosis repertoire cluster, and MRI features showed none either.

A note on this clonotype: Its target is unknown.

The cDNA was synthesized by 5'RACE incorporating 10-nucleotide random UMIs. Using its own MiXCR run on the 5' RACE reads, TCRdb lists one record per CDR3 protein. The table includes fewer than 85,000 distinct CDR3 sequences, approximately 5% detected once. Germline assignment: CDR1 SGHRS and CDR2 YFSETQ. V was clipped by 0 bases and J by 9 bases, with 9 bases between them. The length of the CDR3 is 12 residues. It was from 2 million PBMCs stored at -80 C that the unsorted libraries were obtained. The sample comprised PBMCs. The clonotype comes from a woman in her 70s with multiple sclerosis. This sequence joins TRBV5-1 and TRBJ1-1, with D perhaps TRBD1 (5 bases). CDR3 protein: CASSLDTGQAFF. The CDR3 DNA is TGCGCCAGCAGCTTGGATACAGGACAAGCTTTCTTT.